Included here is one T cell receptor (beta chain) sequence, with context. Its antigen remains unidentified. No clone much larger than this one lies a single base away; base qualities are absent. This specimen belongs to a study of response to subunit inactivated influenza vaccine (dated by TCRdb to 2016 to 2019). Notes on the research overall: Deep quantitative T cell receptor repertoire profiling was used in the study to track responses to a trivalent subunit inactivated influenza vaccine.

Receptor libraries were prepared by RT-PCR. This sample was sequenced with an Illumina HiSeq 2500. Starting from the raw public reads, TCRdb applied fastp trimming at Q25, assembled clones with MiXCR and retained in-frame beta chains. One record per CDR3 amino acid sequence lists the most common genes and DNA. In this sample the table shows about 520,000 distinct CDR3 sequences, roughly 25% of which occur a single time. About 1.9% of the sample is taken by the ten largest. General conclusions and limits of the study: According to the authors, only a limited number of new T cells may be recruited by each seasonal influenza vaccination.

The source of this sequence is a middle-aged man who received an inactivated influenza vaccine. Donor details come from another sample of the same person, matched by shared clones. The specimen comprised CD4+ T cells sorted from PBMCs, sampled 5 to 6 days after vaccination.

The CDR3 reads CASSPYNGPNNEQFF. The base sequence is TGTGCCAGCAGCCCCTACAACGGACCCAACAATGAGCAGTTCTTC. Recombination joined TRBV11-2 with TRBJ2-1; the D gene remains uncertain. The germline V gene specifies SGHAT as CDR1 and FQNNGV as CDR2. Trimming at the junction amounts to 5 bases on V and 5 bases on J, and the germline ends lie 16 bases apart. The CDR3 spans 15 residues, from the cysteine through the phenylalanine. The only DNA kept is the CDR3, 45 bases in frame from the first base. Beyond the CDR3, the reference TRBV11-2 and TRBJ2-1 genes provide the residues; the full variable domain reads: EAGVAQSPRYKIIEKRQSVAFWCNPISGHATLYWYQQILGQGPKLLIQFQNNGVVDDSQLPKDRFSAERLKGVDSTLKIQPAKLEDSAVYLCASSPYNGPNNEQFFGPGTRLTVL.